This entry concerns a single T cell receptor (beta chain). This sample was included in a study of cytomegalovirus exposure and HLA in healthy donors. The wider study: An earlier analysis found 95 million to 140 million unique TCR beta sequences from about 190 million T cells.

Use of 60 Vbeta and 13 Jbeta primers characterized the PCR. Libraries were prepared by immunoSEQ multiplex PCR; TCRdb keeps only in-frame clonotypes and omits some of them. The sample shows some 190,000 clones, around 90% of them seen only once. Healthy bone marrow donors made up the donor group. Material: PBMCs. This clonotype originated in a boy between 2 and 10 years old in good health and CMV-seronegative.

The CDR3 nucleotides read TGTGCCAGTAGTATAGAAACTAGCGGACCCTACGAGCAGTACTTC. This codes for CASSIETSGPYEQYF. The J gene is TRBJ2-7, the V gene TRBV19; 8 bases fit TRBD2. The CDR3 sequence is 15 residues long. In germline, CDR1 is LNHDA, CDR2 SQIVND (reference sequence). Trimming at V came to 0 bases and at J to 2 bases, leaving 3 bases not matched to a gene.